A single sample gave rise to the 26 T cell receptor beta chains below, sequenced in a study of T cells after yellow fever vaccination. TCRdb ran MiXCR on the 5' RACE reads and lists one entry per CDR3 protein. The table lists about 130,000 distinct CDR3 sequences, 7.4% of them singletons, with 2.5% in the top ten. This material consisted of CD4+ T cells sorted from PBMCs, taken 9 to 10 days after the first yellow fever vaccination. These receptors all stem from a man between 18 and 29 years old who received the YFV17D yellow fever vaccine.

This clonotype was recorded many times. The chain combines TRBV23-1 with TRBJ2-1; TRBD2 agrees at 8 bases. TRBV23-1 is an open reading frame whose function is uncertain. There are 15 residues in the CDR3. Germline trimming cut 8 bases from V and 2 bases from J; bases unmatched to any gene: 8. The DNA of the CDR3 is TGCGCCAGCGCCCGGGGGGGCGGGACCTACAATGAGCAGTTCTTC. Protein product: CASARGGGTYNEQFF.

For this clonotype: Being one base from a much bigger clone, this may be a read error. CDR3 protein: CSARAGSGGYNNEQFF. CDR3 DNA: TGCAGTGCTAGAGCGGGAAGCGGGGGGTATAACAATGAGCAGTTCTTC. The chain links TRBV20-1 to TRBJ2-1; TRBD2 agrees at 9 bases. There are 16 residues in the CDR3. V gave up 1 base and J gave up 5 bases; unmatched junction bases: 9. Per the germline V gene, CDR1 is DFQATT and CDR2 is SNEGSKA (reference sequence).

The sample holds a few counts of this clonotype. The genes are TRBV7-6 and TRBJ2-1; no clear D. Germline V gives CDR1 SGHVS, CDR2 FNYEAQ. The CDR3 loop spans 14 amino acids. Trimming pared 1 base from V and 8 bases from J, leaving 12 bases between. The CDR3 sequence is CASSLVSIFDEQFF. CDR3 DNA: TGTGCCAGCAGCTTAGTTTCCATTTTCGATGAGCAGTTCTTC.

This clonotype has at least ten counts. The rearrangement joins TRBV5-1 to TRBJ2-3, with no clear D. The germline gives CDR1 SGHRS, CDR2 YFSETQ. The ends were cut back, 2 bases at V and 4 bases at J, with 11 bases in the middle. CDR3 length: 14 residues. The CDR3 spells CASSFLGHPDTQYF. The CDR3 DNA sequence: TGCGCCAGCAGCTTTCTTGGGCACCCAGATACGCAGTATTTT.

Ten or more counts support this clonotype. This sequence joins TRBV11-2 and TRBJ2-3, with a weak D call TRBD2 (6 bases). V lost 6 bases and J 1 base, leaving 23 bases between the germline ends. Per germline, CDR1 SGHAT and CDR2 FQNNGV. The length of the CDR3 is 18 residues. The CDR3 loop is CASSPHPLLAWGTDTQYF. The CDR3 DNA is TGTGCCAGCAGTCCGCACCCACTTCTAGCGTGGGGCACAGATACGCAGTATTTT.

This clonotype turned up a few times. The rearrangement links TRBV5-4 to TRBJ2-5; a weak D match, TRBD2 (6 bases). The CDR3 runs 15 residues. Between the trimmed V and J ends, which lost 0 bases and 4 bases, there was a span of 13 bases. CDR1 is SGHNT, CDR2 YYREEE, per germline (reference sequence). For the CDR3, the DNA is TGTGCCAGCAGCTTGGCCCAGGCGGGGCGAGAGACCCAGTACTTC. Protein: CASSLAQAGRETQYF.

In this sample, this clonotype turned up many times. V is TRBV12-3 or TRBV12-4 and J is TRBJ1-5; D gene unclear. The CDR3 is 13 amino acids. Deletions cut 5 bases from V and 7 bases from J, with 12 bases between. The CDR3 nucleotides read TGTGCCAGCAGTCCTAATTTGGGGCAGCCCCAGCATTTT. It is translated as CASSPNLGQPQHF.

At least ten counts were recorded for this clonotype. The chain employs TRBV3-1 and TRBJ1-1, with TRBD1 matching 10 bases. The CDR3 is 14 residues long. With 4 bases clipped from V and 5 bases from J, the junction kept 4 bases outside the gene matches. CDR1 and CDR2 from the germline V gene are LGHDT and YNNKEL (reference sequence). The CDR3 nucleotides are TGTGCCAGCAGCCCGACAGGGGGCCGGACTGAAGCTTTCTTT. This translates into CASSPTGGRTEAFF.

The V call is TRBV5-1, the J call TRBJ2-3; 9 bases are a match to TRBD2. V gave up 1 base and J gave up 3 bases; unmatched junction bases: 6. CDR1 and CDR2 from the germline V gene are SGHRS and YFSETQ. The CDR3 has 16 residues. CDR3 in amino acids: CASSLPGLAFTDTQYF. As DNA, the CDR3 is TGCGCCAGCAGCTTGCCCGGACTAGCGTTTACAGATACGCAGTATTTT.

This chain links TRBV7-6 with TRBJ2-7, with no clear D. The CDR3 has 12 residues. The ends were cut back, 4 bases at V and 6 bases at J, with 10 bases in the middle. CDR1 is SGHVS and CDR2 is FNYEAQ in the germline V gene. In DNA form, the CDR3 reads TGTGCCAGCAGCTCTAGGTGGGGCGAGCAGTACTTC. Its translation is CASSSRWGEQYF.

This clonotype occurred many times. The chain couples TRBV9 to TRBJ2-1; D tentatively reads TRBD1 or TRBD2 (5 bases each). This CDR3 has 15 residues. Germline CDR1 is SGDLS and CDR2 is YYNGEE. Trimming took 0 bases from V and 3 from J, leaving 10 bases between them. The DNA of the CDR3 is TGTGCCAGCAGCGTAGAGGGGAGCCGCTACAATGAGCAGTTCTTC. It translates to CASSVEGSRYNEQFF.

The table lists this clonotype with many counts. The genes are TRBV7-9 and TRBJ1-4, with 7 positions matching TRBD1. The CDR3 spans 16 residues. Germline values: CDR1 SEHNR, CDR2 FQNEAQ (reference sequence). V was clipped by 2 bases and J by 7 bases; unmatched bases: 10. The DNA for the CDR3 is TGTGCCAGCAGCTTAAACCAGGGGGGCTTTGGTGAAAAACTGTTTTTT. Its protein product is CASSLNQGGFGEKLFF.

The chain joins TRBV27 to TRBJ2-5; the match to TRBD1 covers 7 bases. The V gene's germline CDR1 is MNHEY and CDR2 SMNVEV (reference sequence). The CDR3 sequence is 15 residues long. V shed 1 base and J 5 bases; nucleotides not matched to a gene: 7. The CDR3 DNA reads as TGTGCCAGCAGTTTATGGGCAGGGGGTGTGGAGACCCAGTACTTC. Amino acids: CASSLWAGGVETQYF.

In this sample, this clonotype turned up many times. This chain uses TRBV29-1 with TRBJ1-6, with D maybe TRBD1 (6 bases). Trimming removed 6 bases from V and 7 bases from J, with 16 bases in between. CDR3 length: 14 residues. The germline gives CDR1 SQVTM, CDR2 ANQGSEA. CDR3 loop: CSVRPGGLNSPLHF. CDR3 DNA sequence: TGCAGCGTCCGACCGGGGGGGCTGAATTCACCCCTCCACTTT.

To note about this clonotype: No conserved phenylalanine or tryptophan ends this CDR3, so it is likely a read error. This rearrangement joins TRBV25-1 to TRBJ2-1, with 8 bases that match TRBD2. The ends lost 2 bases at V and 10 bases at J; junction bases unmatched: 10. The CDR3 has 15 amino acids. The V gene's germline CDR1 is MGHDK and CDR2 SYGVNS. The CDR3 nucleotides are TGTGCCAGCAGTGAACGTAGCGGGGTGGTAAGGGAGCAGTTCTTG. Translated, it gives CASSERSGVVREQFL.

V gene TRBV7-2 combines with J gene TRBJ1-1; D unresolved. CDR3 size: 13 residues. Germline V gives CDR1 SGHTA, CDR2 FQGNSA. The V and J ends lost 2 bases and 5 bases respectively, with 9 bases between them. The DNA of the CDR3 is TGTGCCAGCAGCTTATTCGAGAAGACTGAAGCTTTCTTT. It specifies CASSLFEKTEAFF.

The chain employs TRBV20-1 and TRBJ1-3; 9 positions match TRBD1. The V segment lost 6 bases and the J segment 0 bases; nucleotides outside the gene matches: 9. This CDR3 is built from 16 residues. Germline V gene data show CDR1 as DFQATT and CDR2 as SNEGSKA (reference sequence). The CDR3 loop is CSARDRDGLSGNTIYF. In DNA form, the CDR3 reads TGCAGTGCGCGGGACAGGGACGGGCTCTCTGGAAACACCATATATTTT.

This clonotype was seen at least ten times. V and J are TRBV10-3 and TRBJ2-2, with unresolved D. Trimming stripped 2 bases from V and 6 bases from J, with 4 bases between. The CDR3 spans 12 residues. The germline V gene encodes CDR1 ENHRY and CDR2 SYGVKD. The CDR3 loop is CAISERAGELFF. The CDR3 nucleotides read TGTGCCATCAGTGAGAGGGCCGGGGAGCTGTTTTTT.

This clonotype was counted a few times. The chain joins TRBV5-1 to TRBJ2-2; D unresolved. V was cut by 4 bases and J by 8 bases, with 15 bases left in between. Germline V gene data show CDR1 as SGHRS and CDR2 as YFSETQ. The CDR3 spans 14 residues. For the CDR3, the DNA is TGCGCCAGCAGCGTTTTACACGGCACGGGGGAGCTGTTTTTT. This translates into CASSVLHGTGELFF.

This clonotype was counted many times. The V and J genes are TRBV5-1 and TRBJ1-6, with TRBD1 matching over 7 bases. CDR1 and CDR2 from the germline V gene are SGHRS and YFSETQ. The CDR3 is 13 amino acids. With V trimmed by 7 bases and J by 5 bases, 3 bases remained unmatched. This chain's CDR3 is CASCDRDNSPLHF. CDR3 sequence (DNA): TGCGCCAGCTGTGACAGGGATAATTCACCCCTCCACTTT.

The sample holds a few counts of this clonotype. The CDR3 spells CASSLEGENADTQYF. The CDR3 nucleotides are TGCGCCAGCAGCTTGGAAGGAGAAAACGCAGATACGCAGTATTTT. The chain uses TRBV5-1 and TRBJ2-3; D is undetermined. V lost 0 bases and J lost 4, with 12 bases in between. The length of the CDR3 is 15 residues. The germline gives CDR1 SGHRS, CDR2 YFSETQ.

The CDR3 coding sequence is TGTGCCAGCTCCACGATACAAGAGACCCAGTACTTC. Amino acid sequence: CASSTIQETQYF. V usage is TRBV18 and J usage is TRBJ2-5, with D uncertain. CDR3 length equals 12 residues. V was cut by 6 bases and J by 2 bases, with 7 bases left in between. Per the germline V gene, CDR1 is KGHSH and CDR2 is LQKENI.

This clonotype occurred many times. This rearrangement joins TRBV9 to TRBJ2-1, with a weak D call TRBD1 (6 bases). Germline values: CDR1 SGDLS, CDR2 YYNGEE. The V end lost 6 bases, the J end lost 2 bases, and 9 bases lay between the germline ends. The CDR3 is 13 amino acids. This CDR3 reads CASTRDTYNEQFF. The CDR3 bases are TGTGCCAGCACCCGGGACACCTACAATGAGCAGTTCTTC.

This clonotype was found many times. The V gene is TRBV20-1, the J gene TRBJ2-1, with D maybe TRBD1 (6 bases). CDR3 length equals 18 residues. The germline gives CDR1 DFQATT, CDR2 SNEGSKA (reference sequence). V lost 3 bases to trimming and J lost 0 bases, with 21 bases between them. The DNA of the CDR3 is TGCAGTGCTAGTCCCGTTGGGGGCCCCAGGAGCTCCTACAATGAGCAGTTCTTC. This translates into CSASPVGGPRSSYNEQFF.

This clonotype has ten or more counts. This chain uses TRBV12-3 or TRBV12-4 with TRBJ2-3, with 10 bases fitting TRBD2. The CDR3 sequence is 14 residues long. With 5 bases clipped from V and 6 bases from J, the junction kept 5 bases outside the gene matches. CDR3 DNA sequence: TGTGCCAGCAGTGCCAGCGGGGGGGGGGATACGCAGTATTTT. Protein: CASSASGGGDTQYF.

This clonotype turned up a few times. The V call is TRBV6-1, the J call TRBJ1-2; D might be TRBD1 (6 bases). The CDR3 has 15 amino acids. V was pared by 6 bases and J by 0 bases, with 14 bases between. CDR1 and CDR2 (germline): MNHNS, SASEGT. As DNA, the CDR3 is TGTGCCAGCAGGCCCCCAGGGGAAGCTAACTATGGCTACACCTTC. Amino acid sequence: CASRPPGEANYGYTF.